This T cell receptor (beta chain) was sequenced in a study of cytomegalovirus exposure and HLA in healthy donors. General observations from the study: In a later analysis, HLA-C alleles had the fewest associated TCRs, DRB1 alleles the most.

The PCR employed 60 Vbeta primers together with 13 Jbeta primers. TCRdb's table, derived via immunoSEQ multiplex PCR, lists solely in-frame clones and lacks some. The table records 200,000 or so clones, approximately 84% of them present only once. Germline lookup yields CDR1 SGHRS and CDR2 YFSETQ. The CDR3 extends over 15 amino acids. V dropped 1 base and J dropped 7 bases, with 14 bases sitting between them. As for this clone: Its antigen is as yet unknown.

These donors counted as nominally healthy when sampled, but unrecorded immune exposures were likely. The sample taken for sequencing was PBMCs. The rearrangement joins TRBV5-1 to TRBJ1-4; a weak D match, TRBD1 (6 bases). This sequence originates from a woman aged 25 to 39 in good health and CMV-seropositive. CDR3: CASSLSQGRGEKLFF. The CDR3 region has the DNA TGCGCCAGCAGCTTGTCCCAGGGGCGCGGTGAAAAACTGTTTTTT.